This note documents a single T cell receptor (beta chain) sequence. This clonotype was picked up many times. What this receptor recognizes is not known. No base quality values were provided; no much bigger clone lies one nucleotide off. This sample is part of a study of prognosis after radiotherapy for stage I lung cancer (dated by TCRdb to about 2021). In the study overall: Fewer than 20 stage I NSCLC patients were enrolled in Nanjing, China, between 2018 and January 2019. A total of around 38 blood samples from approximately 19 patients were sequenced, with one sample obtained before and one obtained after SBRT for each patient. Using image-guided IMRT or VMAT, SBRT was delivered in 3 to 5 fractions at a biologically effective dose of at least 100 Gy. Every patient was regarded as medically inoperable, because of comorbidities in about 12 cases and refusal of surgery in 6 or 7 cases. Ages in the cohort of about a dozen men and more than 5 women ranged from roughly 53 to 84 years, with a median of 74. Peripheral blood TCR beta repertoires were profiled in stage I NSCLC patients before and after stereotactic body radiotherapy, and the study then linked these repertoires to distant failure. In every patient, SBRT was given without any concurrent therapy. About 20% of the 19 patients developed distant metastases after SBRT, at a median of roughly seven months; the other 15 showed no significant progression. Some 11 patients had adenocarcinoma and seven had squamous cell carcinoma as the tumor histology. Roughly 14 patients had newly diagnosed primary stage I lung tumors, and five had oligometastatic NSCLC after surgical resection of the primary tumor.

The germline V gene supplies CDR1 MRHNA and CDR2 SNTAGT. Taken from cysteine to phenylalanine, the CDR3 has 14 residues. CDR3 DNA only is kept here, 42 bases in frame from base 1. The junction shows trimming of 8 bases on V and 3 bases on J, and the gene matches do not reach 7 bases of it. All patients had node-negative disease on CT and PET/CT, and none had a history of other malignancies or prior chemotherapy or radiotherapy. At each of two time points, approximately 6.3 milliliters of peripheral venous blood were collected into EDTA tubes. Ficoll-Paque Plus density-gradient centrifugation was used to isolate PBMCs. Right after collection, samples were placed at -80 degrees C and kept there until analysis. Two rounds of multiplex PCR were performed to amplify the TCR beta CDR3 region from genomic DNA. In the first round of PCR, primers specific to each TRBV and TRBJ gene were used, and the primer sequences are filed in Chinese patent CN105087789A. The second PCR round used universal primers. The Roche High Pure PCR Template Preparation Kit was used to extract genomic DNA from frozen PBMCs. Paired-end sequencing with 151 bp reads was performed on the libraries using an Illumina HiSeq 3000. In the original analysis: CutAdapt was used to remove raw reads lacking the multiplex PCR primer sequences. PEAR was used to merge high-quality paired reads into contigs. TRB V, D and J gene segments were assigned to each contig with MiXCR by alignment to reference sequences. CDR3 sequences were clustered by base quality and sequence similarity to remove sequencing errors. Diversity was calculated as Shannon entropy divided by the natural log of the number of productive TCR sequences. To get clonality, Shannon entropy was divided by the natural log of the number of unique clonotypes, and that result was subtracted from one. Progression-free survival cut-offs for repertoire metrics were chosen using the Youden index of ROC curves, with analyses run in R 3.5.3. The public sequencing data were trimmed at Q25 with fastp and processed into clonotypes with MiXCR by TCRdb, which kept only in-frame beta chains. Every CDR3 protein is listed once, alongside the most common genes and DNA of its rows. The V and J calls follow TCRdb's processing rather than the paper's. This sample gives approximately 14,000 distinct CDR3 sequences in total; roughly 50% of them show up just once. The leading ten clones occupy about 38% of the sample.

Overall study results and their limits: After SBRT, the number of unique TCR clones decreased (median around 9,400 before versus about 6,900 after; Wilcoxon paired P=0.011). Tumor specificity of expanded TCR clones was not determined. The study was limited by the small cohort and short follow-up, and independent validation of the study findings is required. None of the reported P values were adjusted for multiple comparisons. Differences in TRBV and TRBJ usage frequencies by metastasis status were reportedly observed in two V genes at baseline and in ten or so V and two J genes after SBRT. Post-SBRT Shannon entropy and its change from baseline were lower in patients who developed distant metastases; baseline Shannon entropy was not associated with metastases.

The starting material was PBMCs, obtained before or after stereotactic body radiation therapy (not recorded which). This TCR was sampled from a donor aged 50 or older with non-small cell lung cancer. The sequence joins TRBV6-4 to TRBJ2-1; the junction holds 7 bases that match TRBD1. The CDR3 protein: CASAPTGNYNEQFF. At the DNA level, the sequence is TGTGCCAGCGCCCCGACAGGGAACTACAATGAGCAGTTCTTC.